A selection of T cell receptor beta chains follows, all from one sample in a study of post-analysis software for immune sequencing data. TCRdb reprocessed the PCR reads via MiXCR and lists one record per CDR3 protein. The sample has around 500,000 distinct CDR3 sequences; under 40% are singletons. What was sequenced was blood. Source of these receptors: a girl aged 2 to 17 with multiple sclerosis. Both conserved end residues are part of each CDR3.

CDR3aa: CSARVMIETQYF; j_gene: TRBJ2-5; v_gene: TRBV20-1
CDR3aa: CASTPDGLSPEAFF; j_gene: TRBJ1-1; v_gene: TRBV12-3/TRBV12-4
CDR3aa: CASKVDPGTYEQYF; j_gene: TRBJ2-7; v_gene: TRBV6-1
CDR3aa: CASSFRGRVEQYF; j_gene: TRBJ2-7; v_gene: TRBV12-3/TRBV12-4
CDR3aa: CSAIGGVADTQYF; j_gene: TRBJ2-3; v_gene: TRBV20-1
CDR3aa: CASSQDWATYNEQFF; j_gene: TRBJ2-1; v_gene: TRBV3-1
CDR3aa: CASSFGQSSGNTIYF; j_gene: TRBJ1-3; v_gene: TRBV12-3/TRBV12-4
CDR3aa: CASSLGQGAWQETQYF; j_gene: TRBJ2-5; v_gene: TRBV5-1
CDR3aa: CASSPASGEDTQYF; j_gene: TRBJ2-3; v_gene: TRBV7-9
CDR3aa: CASSYSTGRLETQYF; j_gene: TRBJ2-5; v_gene: TRBV6-5